The 7 T cell receptor beta chains given below trace back to one sample, sequenced in a study of OX40 agonist ivuxolimab in advanced cancers. TCRdb's table, derived via immunoSEQ multiplex PCR, lists solely in-frame clones and lacks some. Of tens of thousands of clones in the sample, just under 90% are singletons; the top ten hold 0.4% to 0.55%. This specimen was CD4+ or CD8+ T cells sorted from blood, taken in a trial of the OX40 agonist ivuxolimab. The receptors were sampled from an adult with an advanced solid tumor such as melanoma, head and neck, liver or kidney cancer.

This clone was observed once. The CDR3 sequence: CASSPTGTGLEPQHF. The CDR3 nucleotides are TGTGCCAGCTCACCGACCGGGACAGGGCTTGAGCCCCAGCATTTT. The chain uses TRBV18 and TRBJ1-5; TRBD1 matches 9 bases. This CDR3 spans 15 amino acids. With V trimmed by 3 bases and J by 8 bases, 8 bases remained unmatched. CDR1 KGHSH and CDR2 LQKENI come from the germline V gene.

V and J are TRBV12-5 and TRBJ2-5, with 10 bases that match TRBD2. Unmatched junction bases numbered 20, after V lost 2 bases and J lost 5 bases. CDR1 is LGHNT, CDR2 FRNRAP, per germline. The CDR3 loop spans 20 amino acids. Here the CDR3 DNA reads TGTGCTAGTGGTTTGACACCGGGACTAGCGTTCCTCCGGGAGGGTGAGACCCAGTACTTC. Translating it yields CASGLTPGLAFLREGETQYF.

The V and J genes are TRBV18 and TRBJ1-3; D is unresolved. The length of the CDR3 is 17 residues. Germline-derived CDR1 and CDR2 are KGHSH and LQKENI. The V and J ends lost 3 bases and 2 bases respectively, with 17 bases between them. CDR3 sequence reads: CASSPFPPGGAGNTIYF. As DNA, the CDR3 is TGTGCCAGCTCACCGTTCCCCCCGGGCGGTGCTGGAAACACCATATATTTT.

The rearrangement links TRBV2 to TRBJ2-1; tentative D call: TRBD2 (6 bases). There are 13 residues in the CDR3. V was trimmed by 10 bases and J by 6 bases, leaving 16 bases between them. Germline CDR1 reads SNHLY; CDR2 reads FYNNEI. The DNA for the CDR3 is TGTGCCACCACTAGCCAAGGAATCAATGAGCAGTTCTTC. This gives the protein CATTSQGINEQFF.

This sequence joins TRBV2 and TRBJ2-5; possibly TRBD2 for D (6 bases). Judging by the DNA end, TRBJ2-7 fits better; the J call may be wrong. The germline CDR1 and CDR2 sequences are SNHLY and FYNNEI. The CDR3 runs 15 residues. This CDR3 is CASIGRGVGSYEQYF. The CDR3 DNA sequence: TGTGCCAGCATCGGACGCGGGGTAGGGTCCTACGAGCAGTACTTC.

This clone was detected once. The J gene is TRBJ2-7, the V gene TRBV11-3, with 7 nucleotides matching TRBD1. Losses at the gene ends were 5 bases for V and 3 bases for J; bases not matched to a gene: 4. CDR1 is SGHNT and CDR2 is YENEEA in the germline V gene. CDR3 length: 13 residues. The CDR3 protein is CASSRGQNYEQYF. DNA for the CDR3: TGTGCCAGCAGCCGGGGACAGAACTACGAGCAGTACTTC.

V gene TRBV10-3 combines with J gene TRBJ2-7, with unresolved D. Germline V CDR1 and CDR2: ENHRY, SYGVKD. V dropped 4 bases and J dropped 5 bases, with 6 bases sitting between them. The CDR3 length is 11 residues. The CDR3 protein is CAISGQDEQYF. The CDR3 DNA is TGTGCCATCAGTGGGCAGGACGAGCAGTACTTC.